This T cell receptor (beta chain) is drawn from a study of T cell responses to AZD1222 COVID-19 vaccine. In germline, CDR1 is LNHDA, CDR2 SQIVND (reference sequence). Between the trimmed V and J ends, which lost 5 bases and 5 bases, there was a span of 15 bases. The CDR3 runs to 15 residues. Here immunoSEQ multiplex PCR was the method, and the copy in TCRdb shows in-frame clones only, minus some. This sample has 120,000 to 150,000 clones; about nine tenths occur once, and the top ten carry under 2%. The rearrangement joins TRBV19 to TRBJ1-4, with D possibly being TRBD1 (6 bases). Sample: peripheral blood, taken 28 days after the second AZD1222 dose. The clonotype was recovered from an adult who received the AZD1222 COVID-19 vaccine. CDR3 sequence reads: CASSPPGAGNEKLFF. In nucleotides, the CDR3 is TGTGCCAGTAGTCCCCCAGGGGCTGGGAATGAAAAACTGTTTTTT.